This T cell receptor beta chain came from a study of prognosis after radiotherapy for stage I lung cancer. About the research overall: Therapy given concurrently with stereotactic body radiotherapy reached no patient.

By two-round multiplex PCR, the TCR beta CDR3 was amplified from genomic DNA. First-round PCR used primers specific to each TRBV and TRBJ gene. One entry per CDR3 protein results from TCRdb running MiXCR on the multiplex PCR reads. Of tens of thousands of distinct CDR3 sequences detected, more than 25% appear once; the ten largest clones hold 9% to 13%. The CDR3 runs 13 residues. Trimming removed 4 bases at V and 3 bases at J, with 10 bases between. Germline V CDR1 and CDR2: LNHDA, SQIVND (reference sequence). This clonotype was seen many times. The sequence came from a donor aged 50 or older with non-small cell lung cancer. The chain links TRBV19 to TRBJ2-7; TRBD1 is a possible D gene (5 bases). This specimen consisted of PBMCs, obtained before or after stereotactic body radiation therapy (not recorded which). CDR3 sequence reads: CASSTTGGYEQYF. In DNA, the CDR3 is TGTGCCAGTAGTACCACAGGTGGCTACGAGCAGTACTTC. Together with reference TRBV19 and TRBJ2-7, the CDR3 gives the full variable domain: DGGITQSPKYLFRKEGQNVTLSCEQNLNHDAMYWYRQDPGQGLRLIYYSQIVNDFQKGDIAEGYSVSREKKESFPLTVTSAQKNPTAFYLCASSTTGGYEQYFGPGTRLTVT.